The 5 T cell receptor beta chains in this list originate from one sample, sequenced in a study of blood T cell repertoires in COVID-19. Clones were read by immunoSEQ multiplex PCR, and TCRdb kept only the in-frame ones, dropping some. The sample has about 90,000 clones; about 88% are singletons. The material sequenced was peripheral blood. These receptors were taken from a man older than 75 with active or convalescent COVID-19.

J is TRBJ1-1 and V is TRBV29-1, with 7 positions matching TRBD1. Per germline, CDR1 SQVTM and CDR2 ANQGSEA. This CDR3 comprises 13 residues. V was pared by 7 bases and J by 2 bases, with 7 bases of the junction left unmatched. CDR3 coding DNA: TGCAGCGGAAGGACAGGACGCAACACTGAAGCTTTCTTT. This gives the protein CSGRTGRNTEAFF.

The rearrangement uses TRBV3-1 (or the pseudogene TRBV3-2) and TRBJ2-5; 8 bases fit TRBD2. Trimming removed 2 bases from V and 5 bases from J; junction bases left unmatched: 7. The CDR3 length is 15 residues. Germline-derived CDR1 and CDR2 are LGHDT and YNNKEL (reference sequence). For the CDR3, the DNA is TGTGCCAGCAGCCAATCGGGCGGGAGGCGGGAGACCCAGTACTTC. Amino acids: CASSQSGGRRETQYF.

The J gene is TRBJ2-7, the V gene TRBV11-1; weak D call: TRBD2 (5 bases). The CDR3 is made up of 16 amino acids. V was shortened by 6 bases and J by 2 bases, with 20 bases between the two germline ends. In germline, CDR1 is SGHAT, CDR2 FQDESV (reference sequence). The CDR3 is CASSPLFAGIPYEQYF. Here the CDR3 DNA reads TGTGCCAGCAGTCCATTATTCGCCGGGATCCCCTACGAGCAGTACTTC.

The chain uses TRBV4-2 and TRBJ1-1; TRBD1 matches at 8 bases. Germline assignment: CDR1 LGHNA and CDR2 YNFKEQ. The trim removed 4 bases at V and 3 bases at J, leaving 7 bases unmatched. CDR3 length: 15 amino acids. This CDR3 reads CASSPNNRGYTEAFF. In nucleotides, the CDR3 is TGTGCCAGCAGCCCAAATAACAGGGGGTACACTGAAGCTTTCTTT.

The chain carries TRBV4-1 and TRBJ1-2; tentative D call: TRBD1 (5 bases). From germline, CDR1 is MGHRA and CDR2 YSYEKL. The V gene lost 0 bases and the J gene lost 8 bases, with 31 bases spanning the gap. This CDR3 has 20 residues. CDR3 bases: TGCGCCAGCAGCCAAGATCATCTTCGGGGGAGAAAGCCCTCACTGCGAGGCTACACCTTC. Its protein product is CASSQDHLRGRKPSLRGYTF.